This T cell receptor beta chain was captured in a study of monozygotic twins with inflammatory bowel disease. Overall study results and limits: Compared with healthy co-twins, IBD patients showed reduced TCRbeta repertoire diversity by inverse Simpson.

Using the 5' RACE reads, TCRdb records one entry per CDR3 protein without DNA. This table lists 350,000 to 500,000 distinct CDR3 sequences. On this clonotype: Its specificity is unknown.

This CDR3 is built from 15 residues. Per the germline V gene, CDR1 is SEHNR and CDR2 is FQNEAQ (reference sequence). This receptor was obtained from a human donor with ulcerative colitis or Crohn's disease, or a healthy co-twin of an affected twin (not recorded which). What was sequenced was blood. V gene TRBV7-9 combines with J gene TRBJ1-1; TCRdb outputs TRBD1, but without DNA this stays unchecked. This CDR3 reads CASSPGPTVNTEAFF.